This TCR beta chain was captured by sequencing in a study of monozygotic twins with inflammatory bowel disease. TCRdb re-called the 5' RACE reads, yielding one record per CDR3 amino acid sequence without DNA. Its table records around 450,000 distinct CDR3 sequences. The CDR3 sequence is 17 residues long. Germline V gene data show CDR1 as SGHVS and CDR2 as FQNEAQ. V gene TRBV7-8 combines with J gene TRBJ1-1; no DNA is available, so the TRBD1 call from TCRdb remains unchecked. This TCR came from a human donor with ulcerative colitis or Crohn's disease, or a healthy co-twin of an affected twin (not recorded which). Sequencing was carried out using blood. CDR3 sequence reads: CASSLKGQGAMNTEAFF. The full variable domain, in which reference TRBV7-8 and TRBJ1-1 provide the parts outside the CDR3, is GAGVSQSPRYKVAKRGQDVALRCDPISGHVSLFWYQQALGQGPEFLTYFQNEAQLDKSGLPSDRFFAERPEGSVSTLKIQRTQQEDSAVYLCASSLKGQGAMNTEAFFGQGTRLTVV.